This T cell receptor beta chain was sequenced during a study of shared clonotypes between healthy human individuals. V lost 3 bases and J 13 bases, leaving 4 bases between the germline ends. The length of the CDR3 is 9 residues. Germline V lookup: CDR1 MDHEN, CDR2 SYDVKM. TCRdb keeps only in-frame clones here, not all; method: immunoSEQ multiplex PCR. Among more than 450,000 clones listed, 70% to 80% were seen once. This clone was counted at least ten times. Sequencing was performed on PBMCs. The V call is TRBV28, the J call TRBJ1-5, with D uncertain. This receptor was taken from a woman in her 40s in good health. Some clones in this sample may be carry-over from other donors' samples. The CDR3 DNA reads as TGTGCCAGCAGTTTTGCTCAGCATTTT. Translating it yields CASSFAQHF. The whole variable domain, remainder taken from reference TRBV28 and TRBJ1-5, is DVKVTQSSRYLVKRTGEKVFLECVQDMDHENMFWYRQDPGLGLRLIYFSYDVKMKEKGDIPEGYSVSREKKERFSLILESASTNQTSMYLCASSFAQHFGDGTRLSIL.